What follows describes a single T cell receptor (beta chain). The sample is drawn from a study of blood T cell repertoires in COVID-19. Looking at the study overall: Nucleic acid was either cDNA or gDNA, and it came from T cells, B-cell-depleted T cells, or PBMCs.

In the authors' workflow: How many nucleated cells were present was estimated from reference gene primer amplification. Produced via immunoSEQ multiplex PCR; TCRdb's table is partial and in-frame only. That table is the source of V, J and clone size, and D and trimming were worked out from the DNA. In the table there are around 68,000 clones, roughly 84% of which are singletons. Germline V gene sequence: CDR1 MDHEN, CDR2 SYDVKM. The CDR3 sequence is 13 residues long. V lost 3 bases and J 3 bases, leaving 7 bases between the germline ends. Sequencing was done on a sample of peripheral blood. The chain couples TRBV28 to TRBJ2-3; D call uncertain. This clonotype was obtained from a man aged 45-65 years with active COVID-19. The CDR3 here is CASSLVQTDTQYF. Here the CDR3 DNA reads TGTGCCAGCAGTTTGGTCCAGACAGATACGCAGTATTTT.